This T cell receptor (beta chain) was captured by sequencing in a study of blood T cell repertoires in COVID-19. On the study more broadly: The samples span acute and convalescent COVID-19 from the United States, Italy and Spain. PBMCs, B-cell-depleted T cells, or T cells provided the cDNA or gDNA that made up the material.

Profiling relied on immunoSEQ multiplex PCR, and the TCRdb table lists in-frame clones only, not all of them. The sample carries around 24,000 clones, roughly 79% recorded once. This CDR3 contains 15 residues. The germline CDR1 and CDR2 sequences are LNHDA and SQIVND (reference sequence). The V end lost 3 bases, the J end lost 7 bases, and 13 bases lay between the germline ends. The source of this sequence is an older man with active or convalescent COVID-19. Sequencing was performed on peripheral blood. The rearrangement uses TRBV19 and TRBJ1-6, with a possible D match to TRBD1 (5 bases). CDR3 region: CASSMTPGVNSPLHF. The CDR3 DNA reads TGTGCCAGTAGTATGACTCCGGGGGTAAATTCACCCCTCCACTTT.